A single sample gave rise to the 14 T cell receptor beta chains below, sequenced in a study of human T cells and chemical hapten exposure (dated by TCRdb to about 2021). The sample's time point label, in plain terms: patch test 2, 6 weeks after DPC sensitization. Per the publication, the treatment or condition label means: therapeutic diphenylcyclopropenone sensitization with weekly scalp DPC. The protocol used for the library was RACE. The instrument was a NextSeq 500. The public reads were run again by TCRdb, first through fastp at Q25 and then through MiXCR, and only productive beta chains were kept. Each record represents a unique CDR3 protein, reported with the most common genes and DNA among its rows. This sample comprises 89,000 or so distinct CDR3 sequences, about 6.6% of them detected only once. The top ten clones comprise under 1.5% of the sample. Sequenced here: whole blood, sampled in connection with sensitization to the hapten diphenylcyclopropenone (DPC). These receptors were taken from a woman aged 25 to 39 with alopecia areata. Some clones in this sample may be carry-over from other donors' samples.

This clonotype was seen a handful of times. J is TRBJ1-2 and V is TRBV10-3; D gene ambiguous. The CDR3 has 14 residues. Germline lookup yields CDR1 ENHRY and CDR2 SYGVKD. Between the trimmed V and J ends, which lost 0 bases and 5 bases, there was a span of 10 bases. The CDR3 loop is CAISESEPPYGYTF. CDR3 nucleotide sequence: TGTGCCATCAGTGAGTCAGAACCCCCTTATGGCTACACCTTC.

This chain links TRBV20-1 with TRBJ2-3; TRBD2 matches 7 bases. V was clipped by 4 bases and J by 2 bases; unmatched bases: 6. The CDR3 is 14 residues long. Germline CDR1 DFQATT, CDR2 SNEGSKA (reference sequence). CDR3 loop: CSANRGGDTDTQYF. CDR3 DNA: TGCAGTGCTAACCGTGGGGGGGACACAGATACGCAGTATTTT.

This clonotype occurred many times. The rearrangement uses TRBV5-1 and TRBJ2-5; D is undetermined. The ends were cut back, 0 bases at V and 5 bases at J, with 23 bases in the middle. The CDR3 is 18 amino acids. The germline gives CDR1 SGHRS, CDR2 YFSETQ. For the CDR3, the DNA is TGCGCCAGCAGCTTGGAAGGAAGGTCCGACTCCGATTGGGAGACCCAGTACTTC. It specifies CASSLEGRSDSDWETQYF.

Ten or more counts support this clonotype. The chain couples TRBV7-2 to TRBJ2-1; the match to TRBD2 covers 10 bases. V lost 5 bases, J lost 0 bases, and 13 bases stayed unmatched. The CDR3 is made up of 19 amino acids. Germline values: CDR1 SGHTA, CDR2 FQGNSA. CDR3 in amino acids: CASSQRTSGYASSYNEQFF. CDR3 DNA: TGTGCCAGCAGCCAGAGGACTAGCGGATACGCAAGCTCCTACAATGAGCAGTTCTTC.

The chain is built from TRBV5-4 and TRBJ2-5, with 9 nucleotides matching TRBD1. V lost 5 bases and J lost 2; bases outside the gene matches: 7. Germline CDR1 and CDR2: SGHNT and YYREEE (reference sequence). The CDR3 totals 15 residues. The CDR3 spells CASRKGQGIQETQYF. In DNA form, the CDR3 reads TGTGCCAGCAGGAAGGGACAGGGTATACAAGAGACCCAGTACTTC.

The rearrangement uses TRBV12-5 and TRBJ2-7; either TRBD1 or TRBD2 may supply D (5 bases each). In germline, CDR1 is LGHNT, CDR2 FRNRAP. This CDR3 comprises 15 residues. The germline V and J ends were trimmed by 5 bases and 4 bases, with 18 bases remaining between them. The CDR3 DNA reads as TGTGCTAGTGGTCCCTTTCCGGGGACGCAATACGAGCAGTACTTC. Amino acid sequence: CASGPFPGTQYEQYF.

V is TRBV9 and J is TRBJ1-6; D may be TRBD1 (5 bases). CDR3 length: 15 residues. V lost 1 base and J lost 5, with 10 bases in between. Germline-derived CDR1 and CDR2 are SGDLS and YYNGEE. The DNA of the CDR3 is TGTGCCAGCAGCGTACAGGGAACGCATAATTCACCCCTCCACTTT. Translating it yields CASSVQGTHNSPLHF.

This clonotype was picked up many times. V is TRBV6-1 and J is TRBJ1-1, with 8 nucleotides matching TRBD1. Germline-derived CDR1 and CDR2 are MNHNS and SASEGT. The CDR3 is 23 amino acids. V shed 3 bases, J shed 4 bases, and the junction held 31 bases outside the gene matches. CDR3 protein: CASSDPTRLVLRDRPTGGTEAFF. CDR3 nucleotide sequence: TGTGCCAGCAGTGATCCCACCCGCTTGGTTCTCCGGGACAGGCCCACGGGGGGCACTGAAGCTTTCTTT.

This clonotype was seen repeatedly, ten times or more. The CDR3 spells CSVPDRRNQPQHF. Here the CDR3 DNA reads TGCAGCGTTCCCGACAGGCGTAATCAGCCCCAGCATTTT. This chain connects TRBV29-1 to TRBJ1-5; weak D call: TRBD1 (6 bases). Germline loops: CDR1 SQVTM, CDR2 ANQGSEA. V lost 5 bases and J 4 bases, leaving 12 bases between the germline ends. The CDR3 is made up of 13 amino acids.

In this sample, this clonotype turned up many times. The V gene is TRBV5-1, the J gene TRBJ2-3; D not resolved. CDR3 size: 13 residues. Germline V CDR1 and CDR2: SGHRS, YFSETQ. Trimming removed 3 bases from V and 0 bases from J, with 5 bases in between. The CDR3, as DNA: TGCGCCAGCAGCTGGGGTAGCACAGATACGCAGTATTTT. This gives the protein CASSWGSTDTQYF.

About this clonotype: This sequence may be a read error, since a much larger clone differs from it by one base. This chain joins TRBV6-6 and TRBJ1-4; TRBD1 agrees at 9 bases. The CDR3 sequence is 18 residues long. Germline CDR1 and CDR2: MNHNY and SVGAGI (reference sequence). The V gene end was trimmed by 10 bases and the J gene end by 8 bases; junction bases not matched to a gene: 23. The CDR3 loop reads CANSPTGGGIRFSEKLFF. The CDR3 DNA sequence: TGTGCCAACAGCCCCACAGGGGGCGGGATTCGATTTTCGGAAAAACTGTTTTTT.

The chain combines TRBV12-3 or TRBV12-4 with TRBJ1-1, with D unresolved. This CDR3 has 15 residues. V was clipped by 3 bases and J by 4 bases, with 15 bases between them. CDR3 nucleotides: TGTGCCAGCAGTTTTCACCTGGGGATGAGCACTGAAGCTTTCTTT. This gives the protein CASSFHLGMSTEAFF.

This clonotype was counted between two and nine times. The genes are TRBV11-2 and TRBJ1-6; D is unclear. The germline gives CDR1 SGHAT, CDR2 FQNNGV. Deletions cut 0 bases from V and 0 bases from J, with 6 bases between. This CDR3 comprises 16 residues. The CDR3 DNA sequence: TGTGCCAGCAGCTTAGAACCGTCCTCCTATAATTCACCCCTCCACTTT. This sequence encodes CASSLEPSSYNSPLHF.

This clonotype was detected ten times or more. The chain combines TRBV20-1 with TRBJ2-7; TRBD1 agrees at 8 bases. CDR1 DFQATT and CDR2 SNEGSKA come from the germline V gene (reference sequence). V trimming: 6 bases; J trimming: 5 bases; junction bases outside the gene matches: 12. This CDR3 comprises 14 residues. The CDR3 is CSAPPTGEFNEQYF. CDR3 in DNA: TGCAGTGCCCCTCCGACAGGGGAGTTTAACGAGCAGTACTTC.